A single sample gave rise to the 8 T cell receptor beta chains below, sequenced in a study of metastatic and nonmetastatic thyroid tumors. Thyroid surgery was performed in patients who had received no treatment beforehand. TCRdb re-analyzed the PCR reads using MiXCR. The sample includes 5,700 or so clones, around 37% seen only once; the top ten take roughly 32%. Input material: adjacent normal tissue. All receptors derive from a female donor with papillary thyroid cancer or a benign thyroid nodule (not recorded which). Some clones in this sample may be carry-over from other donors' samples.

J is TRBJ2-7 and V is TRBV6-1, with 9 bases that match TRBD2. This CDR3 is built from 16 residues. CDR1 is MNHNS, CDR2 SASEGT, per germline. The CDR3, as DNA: TGTGCCAGCAGGGAGGGACAAGCGGGAGGTCCCTACGAGCATTACGTC. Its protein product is CASREGQAGGPYEHYV.

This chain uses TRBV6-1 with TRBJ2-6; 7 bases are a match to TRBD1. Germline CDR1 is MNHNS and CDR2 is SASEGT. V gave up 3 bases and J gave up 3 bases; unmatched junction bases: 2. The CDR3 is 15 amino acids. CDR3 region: CASSETGSGANVLTF. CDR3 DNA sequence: TGTGCCAGCAGTGAGACAGGGAGTGGGGCCAACGTCCTGACTTTC.

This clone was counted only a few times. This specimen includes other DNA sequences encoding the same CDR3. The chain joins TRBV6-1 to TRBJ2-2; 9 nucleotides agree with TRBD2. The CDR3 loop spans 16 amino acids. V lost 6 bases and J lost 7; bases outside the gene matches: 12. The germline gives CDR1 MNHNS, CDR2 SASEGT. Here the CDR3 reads CASREGLAGDIGELFF. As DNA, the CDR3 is TGTGCCAGCAGGGAGGGACTAGCCGGGGACATCGGGGAGCTGTTTTTT.

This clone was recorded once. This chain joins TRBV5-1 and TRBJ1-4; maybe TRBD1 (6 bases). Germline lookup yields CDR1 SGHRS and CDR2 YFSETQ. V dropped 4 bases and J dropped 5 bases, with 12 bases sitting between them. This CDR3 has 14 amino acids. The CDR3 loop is CASSLLGGNEKLFF. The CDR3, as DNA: TGCGCCAGCAGCCTTCTTGGGGGCAATGAAAAACTGTTTTTT.

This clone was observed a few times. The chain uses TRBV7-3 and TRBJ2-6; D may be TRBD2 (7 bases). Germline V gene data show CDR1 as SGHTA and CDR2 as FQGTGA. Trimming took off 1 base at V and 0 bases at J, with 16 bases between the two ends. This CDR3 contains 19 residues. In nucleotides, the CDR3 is TGTGCCAGCAGCTTAATTCCTGCGGGGGCTTTCTCTGGGGCCAACGTCCTGACTTTC. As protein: CASSLIPAGAFSGANVLTF.

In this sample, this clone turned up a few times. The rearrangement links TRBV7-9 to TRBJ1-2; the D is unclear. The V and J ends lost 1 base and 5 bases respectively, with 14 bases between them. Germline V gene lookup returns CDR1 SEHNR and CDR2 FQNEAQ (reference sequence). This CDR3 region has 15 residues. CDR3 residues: CASSLDGPFWYGYTF. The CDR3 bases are TGTGCCAGCAGCTTAGACGGTCCGTTTTGGTATGGCTACACCTTC.

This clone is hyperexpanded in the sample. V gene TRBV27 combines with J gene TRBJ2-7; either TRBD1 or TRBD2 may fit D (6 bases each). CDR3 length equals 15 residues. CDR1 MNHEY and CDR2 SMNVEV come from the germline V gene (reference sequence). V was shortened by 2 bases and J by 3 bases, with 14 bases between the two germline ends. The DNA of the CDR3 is TGTGCCAGCAGTTTAGGCGGGACATGGGACTACGAGCAGTACTTC. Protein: CASSLGGTWDYEQYF.

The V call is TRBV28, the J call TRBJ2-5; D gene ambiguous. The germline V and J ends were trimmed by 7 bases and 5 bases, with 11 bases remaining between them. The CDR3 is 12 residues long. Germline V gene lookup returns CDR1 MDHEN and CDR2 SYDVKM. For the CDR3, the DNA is TGTGCCAGCAAAGCAGACTGGGAGACCCAGTACTTC. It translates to CASKADWETQYF.